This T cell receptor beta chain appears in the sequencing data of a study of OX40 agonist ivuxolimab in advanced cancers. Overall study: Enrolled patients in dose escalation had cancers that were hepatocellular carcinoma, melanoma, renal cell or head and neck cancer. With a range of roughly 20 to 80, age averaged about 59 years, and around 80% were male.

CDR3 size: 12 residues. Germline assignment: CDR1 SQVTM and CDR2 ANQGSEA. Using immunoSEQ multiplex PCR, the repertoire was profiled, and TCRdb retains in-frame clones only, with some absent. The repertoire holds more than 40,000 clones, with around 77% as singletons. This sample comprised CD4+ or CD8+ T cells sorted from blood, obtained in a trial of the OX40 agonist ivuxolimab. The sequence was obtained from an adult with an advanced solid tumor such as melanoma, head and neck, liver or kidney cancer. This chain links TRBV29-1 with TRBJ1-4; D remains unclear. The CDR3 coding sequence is TGCAGTATCCGGGATTTGGGTGAAAAACTGTTTTTT. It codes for CSIRDLGEKLFF.